The 11 T cell receptor beta chains below were found in one sample sequenced in a study of a mutant IDH1 vaccine in newly diagnosed glioma. As for time point: baseline, week 1 (first vaccination visit). As to treatment: pre-vaccination baseline after standard-of-care therapy. Sequenced by immunoSEQ multiplex PCR; TCRdb stores in-frame clones only, minus some. This sample carries 35,000 to 40,000 clones, roughly 92% of them seen once, and the ten largest clones take 15% to 20%. The input for sequencing was PBMCs, taken from a glioma patient treated with radiotherapy, temozolomide or both. These receptors came from a man aged 18 to 30 with glioma.

V is TRBV7-2 and J is TRBJ1-1; TRBD1 matches 7 bases. Trimming removed 2 bases from V and 8 bases from J; junction bases left unmatched: 8. Germline lookup yields CDR1 SGHTA and CDR2 FQGNSA. CDR3 length: 14 amino acids. CDR3 region: CASSLLARGREAFF. DNA of the CDR3: TGTGCCAGCAGCTTATTGGCAAGGGGGCGGGAAGCTTTCTTT.

The chain recombines TRBV18 with TRBJ2-2; D gene ambiguous. CDR1 and CDR2 (germline): KGHSH, LQKENI. CDR3 length: 16 residues. V lost 3 bases and J 3 bases, leaving 14 bases between the germline ends. CDR3 residues: CASSPALGRDTGELFF. DNA of the CDR3: TGTGCCAGCTCACCTGCCCTAGGAAGAGACACCGGGGAGCTGTTTTTT.

V gene TRBV2 combines with J gene TRBJ1-3, with a possible D match to TRBD1 (5 bases). Germline V gene sequence: CDR1 SNHLY, CDR2 FYNNEI. This CDR3 spans 14 amino acids. Trimming took off 0 bases at V and 6 bases at J, with 9 bases between the two ends. The CDR3, as DNA: TGTGCCAGCAGTGAAGCGGTAGGGGTAAACACCATATATTTT. Translating gives CASSEAVGVNTIYF.

This clone has a single count. V usage is TRBV6-4 and J usage is TRBJ1-5, with D unresolved. The V and J ends lost 6 bases and 2 bases respectively, with 17 bases between them. CDR3 length: 16 residues. The germline V gene encodes CDR1 MRHNA and CDR2 SNTAGT. CDR3 sequence: CASRSEPESCNQPQHF. The DNA of the CDR3 is TGTGCCAGCAGGTCTGAGCCAGAAAGTTGCAATCAGCCCCAGCATTTT.

The chain is built from TRBV29-1 and TRBJ2-5; 10 bases are shared with TRBD1. This CDR3 region has 13 residues. The V gene end was trimmed by 6 bases and the J gene end by 5 bases; junction bases not matched to a gene: 6. Per the germline V gene, CDR1 is SQVTM and CDR2 is ANQGSEA. CDR3 bases: TGCAGCGTCTCGACAGGGGGCGAGGAGACCCAGTACTTC. Protein product: CSVSTGGEETQYF.

The chain carries TRBV6-5 and TRBJ1-5; D possibly corresponds to TRBD1 (5 bases). Trimming left V 4 bases short and J 5 bases short, with 12 bases between. The germline gives CDR1 MNHEY, CDR2 SVGAGI. The CDR3 consists of 14 residues. The CDR3 coding sequence is TGTGCCAGCAGTTTTTCGGGGGAGCATCAGCCCCAGCATTTT. This codes for CASSFSGEHQPQHF.

V usage is TRBV4-2 and J usage is TRBJ2-1; D could derive from TRBD1 or TRBD2 (5 bases each). Trimming stripped 0 bases from V and 2 bases from J, with 14 bases between. Germline values: CDR1 LGHNA, CDR2 YNFKEQ. The CDR3 loop spans 17 amino acids. CDR3 DNA sequence: TGTGCCAGCAGCCAAGACGGAGACGGGACGGCCTACAATGAGCAGTTCTTC. This translates into CASSQDGDGTAYNEQFF.

The chain uses TRBV5-1 and TRBJ1-3; D unclear. The V gene's germline CDR1 is SGHRS and CDR2 YFSETQ. With 3 bases removed from V and 0 bases from J, the gap between germline ends came to 13 bases. CDR3 size: 16 residues. CDR3 sequence reads: CASSSNGRDSGNTIYF. Here the CDR3 DNA reads TGCGCCAGCAGCTCGAATGGAAGGGACTCTGGAAACACCATATATTTT.

The chain carries TRBV7-6 and TRBJ1-3, with no clear D. The CDR3 length is 13 residues. Trimming stripped 6 bases from V and 0 bases from J, with 6 bases between. Germline V gene lookup returns CDR1 SGHVS and CDR2 FNYEAQ. CDR3 in amino acids: CASRAYSGNTIYF. The CDR3 DNA sequence: TGTGCCAGCAGAGCTTACTCTGGAAACACCATATATTTT.

This clone has only one observation. The V and J genes are TRBV19 and TRBJ1-1; the match to TRBD1 covers 8 bases. The CDR3 spans 15 residues. The V segment lost 5 bases and the J segment 1 base; nucleotides outside the gene matches: 6. Germline loops: CDR1 LNHDA, CDR2 SQIVND (reference sequence). As DNA, the CDR3 is TGTGCCAGTAGTTCAGGGGGCTATAGGAACACTGAAGCTTTCTTT. Protein sequence: CASSSGGYRNTEAFF.

This chain links TRBV21-1 with TRBJ1-6; the table gives TRBD1 as D, unverified against the DNA. TRBV21-1 is labeled a pseudogene. The CDR3 extends over 17 amino acids. In DNA, the CDR3 is TGTGCCAGCAACAGATGGGGGACAGGGGGGGACAATTCACCCCTCCACTTT. Encoded protein: CASNRWGTGGDNSPLHF.